The 9 T cell receptor delta chains given below trace back to one sample, sequenced in a study of γδ T cells in repeated Plasmodium falciparum infection. Gammadelta T cells were flow-sorted from PBMC into Vgamma9/Vdelta2+ and Vdelta2-negative populations for bulk analysis. TCRdb fed the multiplex PCR reads into CATT to redo clone calling. The sample contains 50,000 to 65,000 delta-chain clones, around 1.7% of which appear only once. The sample was gamma-delta T cells from blood. These receptors were collected from a pool of human donors (malaria-infected and uninfected, not separated).

In regard to this clone: This DNA's translation and the protein TCRdb lists, from a much larger clone, do not match at residue 9, likely due to a read error; the protein shown is translated from the DNA. The chain is built from TRDV2 and TRDJ1, with D possibly being TRDD3 (5 bases). TCRdb does not report a J gene; here it was assigned by matching the DNA to germline references. This CDR3 has 18 amino acids. Between the trimmed V and J ends, which lost 3 bases and 0 bases, there was a span of 22 bases. CDR1 and CDR2 from the germline V gene are GEAIGNYY and EKD. The CDR3 DNA follows: TGTGCCTGTGACCATTCTTCACTGTGGGATCCGTACACCGATAAACTCATCTTT. Its protein is CACDHSSLWDPYTDKLIF.

In this sample, this clone turned up many times. This sequence joins TRDV1 and TRDJ1; tentatively, D is TRDD3 (5 bases). Germline V gives CDR1 TSWWSYY, CDR2 QGS. The CDR3 extends over 22 amino acids. V gave up 0 bases and J gave up 3 bases, with 32 bases separating them. The CDR3 DNA is TGTGCTCTTGGGGAACTTGTTCTCAATCCCTTTATACACCCCGGGGGGGCCGATAAACTCATCTTT. Translation: CALGELVLNPFIHPGGADKLIF.

This clone was counted ten times or more. The TCRdb record carries a much larger clone's protein, which differs from this DNA's translation at residue 11; a read error is the likely cause, and the protein listed here is the DNA translation. The chain couples TRDV1 to TRDJ1; maybe TRDD3 (5 bases). Trimming left V 9 bases short and J 0 bases short, with 26 bases between. Germline V gene lookup returns CDR1 TSWWSYY and CDR2 QGS. The CDR3 has 18 residues. The CDR3 loop reads CALKKGGPPRLYTDKLIF. The CDR3 nucleotides read TGTGCTCTCAAAAAAGGGGGCCCCCCACGTCTGTACACCGATAAACTCATCTTT.

This clone was seen a handful of times. A far larger clone is one nucleotide away, so this likely arose from a read error. The same CDR3 arises from other DNA sequences in this sample as well. The chain carries TRDV2 and TRDJ3; D gene ambiguous. TCRdb leaves out the J gene; it was filled in here by matching the DNA to germline. The CDR3 has 35 amino acids. V was shortened by 3 bases and J by 0 bases, with 65 bases between the two germline ends. Germline assignment: CDR1 GEAIGNYY and CDR2 EKD. CDR3 residues: CACDPPRLCHGKEYTLARILWIQSISSWDTRQMFF. The CDR3 DNA is TGTGCCTGTGACCCCCCGCGGTTGTGCCACGGCAAGGAATACACCTTGGCCAGGATTCTGTGGATTCAATCCATTAGCTCCTGGGACACCCGACAGATGTTTTTC.

Only a few counts were recorded for this clone. The protein in TCRdb stems from a much larger clone and differs at residue 20 from this DNA's translation, likely a read error; here the protein is translated from the DNA. The chain combines TRDV1 with TRDJ1, with 9 nucleotides matching TRDD3. The J gene is absent in TCRdb and was assigned here via DNA matching to germline. Germline CDR1 is TSWWSYY and CDR2 is QGS. The CDR3 is made up of 23 amino acids. CDR3 in DNA: TGTGCTCTTGGGGAACTCAGCCTTCCCGAGTACTGGGGGAGGGGTTGGGACACCGATGAACTCATCTTT. Its translation: CALGELSLPEYWGRGWDTDELIF.

A word on this clone: With only one base between it and a far larger clone, this is likely a read error. The sample has other DNA sequences that encode this CDR3 too. This sequence joins TRDV1 and TRDJ1; 13 bases fit TRDD3. No J gene was available from TCRdb, and it was assigned here by a germline match of the DNA. From germline, CDR1 is TSWWSYY and CDR2 QGS. The CDR3 spans 22 residues. The CDR3 loop is CALGPFRISYWGIRVGTDKLIF. The CDR3 region has the DNA TGCGCTCTTGGGCCTTTCCGCATATCTTACTGGGGGATACGCGTGGGTACCGATAAACTCATCTTT.

A few counts support this clone. TCRdb's protein, taken from a much larger clone, differs from this DNA's translation at residue 19, likely owing to a read error; the protein displayed comes from the DNA. This rearrangement joins TRDV3 to TRDJ1; 13 nucleotides line up with TRDD3. CDR3 length equals 20 residues. Germline V CDR1 and CDR2: TVYSNPD, GDNSRS (reference sequence). This chain's CDR3 is CARVSPTVYWGIRSIDKLTF. The CDR3 region has the DNA TGTGCCCGGGTGAGTCCTACCGTATACTGGGGGATACGCTCCATCGATAAACTCACCTTT.

A few counts support this clone. The amino acid sequence in TCRdb belongs to a much larger clone and departs from this DNA's translation at residue 19, likely a sequencing read error; the sequence shown is translated from the DNA. V and J are TRDV1 and TRDJ1, with 9 positions matching TRDD3. The CDR3 consists of 21 residues. CDR1 TSWWSYY and CDR2 QGS come from the germline V gene. The DNA for the CDR3 is TGTGCTCTTGGGGAACTCATCCCTTTGGGACGCTGTACTGGGGGACCAGATAAACCCATCTTT. Amino acid sequence: CALGELIPLGRCTGGPDKPIF.

This clone was counted at least ten times. The CDR3 DNA reads as TGTGCTCTTGGGGAACCAGTTTGGGGCTACGGCTGGTCACGGTACACCGATAAACTCATCTTT. Protein sequence: CALGEPVWGYGWSRYTDKLIF. The chain recombines TRDV1 with TRDJ1; tentatively, D is TRDD3 (5 bases). The germline V gene has CDR1 TSWWSYY and CDR2 QGS. CDR3 length: 21 residues. V was cut by 1 base and J by 0 bases, with 27 bases left in between.